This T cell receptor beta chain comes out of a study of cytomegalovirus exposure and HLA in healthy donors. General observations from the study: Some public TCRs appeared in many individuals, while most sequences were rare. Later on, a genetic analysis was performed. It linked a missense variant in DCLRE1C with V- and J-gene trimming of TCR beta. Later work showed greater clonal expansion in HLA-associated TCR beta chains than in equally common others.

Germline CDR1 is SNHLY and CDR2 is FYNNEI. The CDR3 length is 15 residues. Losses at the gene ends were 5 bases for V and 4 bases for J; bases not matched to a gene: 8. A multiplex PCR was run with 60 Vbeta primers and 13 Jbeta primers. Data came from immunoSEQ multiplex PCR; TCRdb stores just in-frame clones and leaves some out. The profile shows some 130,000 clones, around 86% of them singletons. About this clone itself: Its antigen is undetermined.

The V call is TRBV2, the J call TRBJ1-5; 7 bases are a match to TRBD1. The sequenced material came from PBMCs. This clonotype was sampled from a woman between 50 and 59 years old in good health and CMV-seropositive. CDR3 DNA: TGTGCCAGCAGTAGTCGTCAGGGGGTAAATCAGCCCCAGCATTTT. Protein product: CASSSRQGVNQPQHF.